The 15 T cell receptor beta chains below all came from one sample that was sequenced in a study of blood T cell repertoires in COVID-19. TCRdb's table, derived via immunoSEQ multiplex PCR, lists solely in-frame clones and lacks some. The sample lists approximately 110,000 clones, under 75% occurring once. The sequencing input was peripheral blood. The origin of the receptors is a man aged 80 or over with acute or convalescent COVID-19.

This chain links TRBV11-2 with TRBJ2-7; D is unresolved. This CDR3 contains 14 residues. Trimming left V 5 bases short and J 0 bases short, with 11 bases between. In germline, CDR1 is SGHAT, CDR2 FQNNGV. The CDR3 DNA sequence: TGTGCCAGCAGCCAAGACACGCGCTCCTACGAGCAGTACTTC. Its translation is CASSQDTRSYEQYF.

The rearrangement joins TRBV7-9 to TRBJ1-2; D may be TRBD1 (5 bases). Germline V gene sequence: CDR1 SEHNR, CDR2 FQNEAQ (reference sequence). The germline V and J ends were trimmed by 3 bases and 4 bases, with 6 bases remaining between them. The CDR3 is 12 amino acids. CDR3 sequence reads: CASSFTGYGYTF. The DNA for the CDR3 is TGTGCCAGCAGCTTTACAGGCTATGGCTACACCTTC.

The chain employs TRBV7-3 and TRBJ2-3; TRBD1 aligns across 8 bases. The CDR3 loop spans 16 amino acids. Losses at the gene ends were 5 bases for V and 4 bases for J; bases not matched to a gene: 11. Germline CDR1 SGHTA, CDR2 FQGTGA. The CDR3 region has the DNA TGTGCCAGCAGCCCGAGGACAGGGAGTCTCCCAGATACGCAGTATTTT. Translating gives CASSPRTGSLPDTQYF.

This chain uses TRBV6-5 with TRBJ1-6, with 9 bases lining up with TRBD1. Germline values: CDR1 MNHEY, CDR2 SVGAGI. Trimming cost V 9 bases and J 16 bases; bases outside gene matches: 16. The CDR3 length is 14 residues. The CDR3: CASTSGTGRLSLHF. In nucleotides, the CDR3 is TGTGCCAGTACATCCGGGACAGGGAGACTATCACTCCACTTT.

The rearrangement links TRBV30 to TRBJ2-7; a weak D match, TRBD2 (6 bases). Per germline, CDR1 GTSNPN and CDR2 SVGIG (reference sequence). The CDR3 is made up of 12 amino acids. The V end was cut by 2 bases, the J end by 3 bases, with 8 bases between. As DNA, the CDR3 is TGTGCCTGGAGTTGGGGGGACTACGAGCAGTACTTC. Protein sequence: CAWSWGDYEQYF.

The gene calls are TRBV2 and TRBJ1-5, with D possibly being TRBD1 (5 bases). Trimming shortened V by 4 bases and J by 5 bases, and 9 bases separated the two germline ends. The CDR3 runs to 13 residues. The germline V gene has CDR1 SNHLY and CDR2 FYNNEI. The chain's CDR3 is CASSADSYQPQHF. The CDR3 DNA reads TGTGCCAGCAGTGCTGACAGCTATCAGCCCCAGCATTTT.

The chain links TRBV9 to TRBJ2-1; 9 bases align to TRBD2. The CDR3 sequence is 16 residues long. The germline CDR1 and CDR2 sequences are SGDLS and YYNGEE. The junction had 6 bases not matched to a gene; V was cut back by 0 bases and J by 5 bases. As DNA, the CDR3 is TGTGCCAGCAGCGTAGTGCCCGGGACTAGCCACAATGAGCAGTTCTTC. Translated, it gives CASSVVPGTSHNEQFF.

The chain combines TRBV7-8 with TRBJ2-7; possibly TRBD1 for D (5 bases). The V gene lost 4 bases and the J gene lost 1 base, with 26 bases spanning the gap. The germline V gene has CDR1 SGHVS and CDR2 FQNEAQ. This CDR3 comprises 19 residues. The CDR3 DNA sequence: TGTGCCAGCAGCTCAACCCGGTTTTTTACAGGCCAGTTTTCCTACGAGCAGTACTTC. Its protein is CASSSTRFFTGQFSYEQYF.

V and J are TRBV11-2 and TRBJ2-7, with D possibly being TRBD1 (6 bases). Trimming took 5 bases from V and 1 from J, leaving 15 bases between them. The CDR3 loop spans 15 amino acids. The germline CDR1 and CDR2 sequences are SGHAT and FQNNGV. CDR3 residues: CASSLSPDRSYEQYF. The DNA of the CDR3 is TGTGCCAGCAGCCTTTCGCCCGACAGGTCCTACGAGCAGTACTTC.

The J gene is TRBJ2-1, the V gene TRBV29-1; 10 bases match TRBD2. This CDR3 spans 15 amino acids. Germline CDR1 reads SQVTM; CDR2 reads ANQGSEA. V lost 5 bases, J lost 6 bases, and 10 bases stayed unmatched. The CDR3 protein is CSVLELAGAGNEQFF. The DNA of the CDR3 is TGCAGCGTTTTAGAGCTAGCGGGGGCCGGCAATGAGCAGTTCTTC.

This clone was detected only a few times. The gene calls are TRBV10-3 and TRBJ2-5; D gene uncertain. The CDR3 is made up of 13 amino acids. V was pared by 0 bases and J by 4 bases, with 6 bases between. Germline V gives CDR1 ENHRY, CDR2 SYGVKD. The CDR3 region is CAISESPGETQYF. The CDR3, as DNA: TGTGCCATCAGTGAGTCGCCAGGAGAGACCCAGTACTTC.

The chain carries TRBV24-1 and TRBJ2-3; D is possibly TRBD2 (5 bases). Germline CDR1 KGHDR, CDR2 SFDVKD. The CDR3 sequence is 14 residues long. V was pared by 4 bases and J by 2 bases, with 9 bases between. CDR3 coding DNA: TGTGCCACCAGTGACCAGCGGCTCACAGATACGCAGTATTTT. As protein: CATSDQRLTDTQYF.

CDR3 sequence: CASSVGRSGTGELFF. DNA of the CDR3: TGTGCCAGCAGCGTCGGTCGGAGCGGCACCGGGGAGCTGTTTTTT. The genes are TRBV9 and TRBJ2-2, with D maybe TRBD2 (5 bases). V shed 2 bases and J shed 4 bases, with 12 bases lying between them. CDR3 length equals 15 residues. CDR1 is SGDLS and CDR2 is YYNGEE in the germline V gene. The full variable domain, its missing parts supplied by reference TRBV9 and TRBJ2-2, is DSGVTQTPKHLITATGQRVTLRCSPRSGDLSVYWYQQSLDQGLQFLIQYYNGEERAKGNILERFSAQQFPDLHSELNLSSLELGDSALYFCASSVGRSGTGELFFGEGSRLTVL.

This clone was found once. The CDR3, as DNA: TGTGCCTGGAGCCCAGGGCCGAAATACGAGCAGTACTTC. Translated, it gives CAWSPGPKYEQYF. The chain is built from TRBV30 and TRBJ2-7; D is possibly TRBD1 (5 bases). The CDR3 is 13 amino acids. Germline assignment: CDR1 GTSNPN and CDR2 SVGIG (reference sequence). Trimming pared 3 bases from V and 4 bases from J, leaving 13 bases between.

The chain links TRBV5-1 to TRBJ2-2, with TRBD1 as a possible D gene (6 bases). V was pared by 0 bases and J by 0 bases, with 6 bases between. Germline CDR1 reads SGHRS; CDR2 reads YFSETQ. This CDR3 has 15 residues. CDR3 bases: TGCGCCAGCAGCTTGGGGACAGCGAACACCGGGGAGCTGTTTTTT. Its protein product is CASSLGTANTGELFF. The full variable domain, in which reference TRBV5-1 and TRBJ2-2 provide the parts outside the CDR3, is KAGVTQTPRYLIKTRGQQVTLSCSPISGHRSVSWYQQTPGQGLQFLFEYFSETQRNKGNFPGRFSGRQFSNSRSEMNVSTLELGDSALYLCASSLGTANTGELFFGEGSRLTVL.